This T cell receptor (beta chain) was identified in a study of T-cell memory formation after mild COVID-19. For the study at large: Clusters were largely donor specific.

There are 15 residues in the CDR3. V lost 1 base to trimming and J lost 2 bases; unmatched junction nucleotides: 4. Germline loops: CDR1 LGHNA, CDR2 YSLEER. This clonotype was picked up a small number of times. Its antigen is currently unknown. From the 5' RACE reads, TCRdb called clonotypes with MiXCR, one entry per CDR3 protein. Seen here are a few hundred thousand distinct CDR3 sequences, roughly 15% observed once, and the top ten hold 20% to 25%. Study-wide points: Later expanders leaned toward CD4+, whereas clones contracting from day 15 to 85 were balanced CD4/CD8. Clones that contracted clustered mainly in CM and EM if CD4+ and in EMRA if CD8+.

The chain combines TRBV4-3 with TRBJ2-5, with 7 bases fitting TRBD2. The source of this sequence is a man aged 18-30 years who had mild COVID-19 (a few samples of this study predate the infection). Cell type and time point are not known. The sample consisted of PBMCs or a T cell subset sorted from them (not recorded which). The chain's CDR3 is CASSQGGREQETQYF. DNA of the CDR3: TGCGCCAGCAGCCAAGGGGGGAGGGAGCAAGAGACCCAGTACTTC.